This record looks at one T cell receptor (beta chain) sequence and its context. Its antigen remains unknown. The sample is drawn from a study of beta chain features in type 1 diabetes. Study observations and caveats: Among patients, naive, central memory and Treg TCRB repertoires appeared more similar than among healthy donors. Unsettled here was the matter of whether HLA type influences TCRB rearrangement. The study found moderately but significantly shorter TCRB CDR3s in all four CD4+ subsets of Type 1 diabetes patients.

As every portion of the isolated RNA was reverse transcribed, the sequencing read expressed TCRB transcripts. Sequencing used immunoSEQ multiplex PCR; TCRdb keeps in-frame clones, though not all of them. The repertoire holds hundreds of thousands of clones, with over 12% as singletons. The CDR3 is made up of 15 amino acids. With 3 bases removed from V and 0 bases from J, the gap between germline ends came to 11 bases. Germline lookup yields CDR1 LNHDA and CDR2 SQIVND (reference sequence). This TCR was recovered from a man between 18 and 35 years old with type 1 diabetes. The gene calls are TRBV19 and TRBJ1-1, with D uncertain. Sequenced sample: naive CD4+ T cells from blood. The CDR3 reads CASSMGWILNTEAFF. CDR3 DNA sequence: TGTGCCAGTAGTATGGGATGGATCCTGAACACTGAAGCTTTCTTT.